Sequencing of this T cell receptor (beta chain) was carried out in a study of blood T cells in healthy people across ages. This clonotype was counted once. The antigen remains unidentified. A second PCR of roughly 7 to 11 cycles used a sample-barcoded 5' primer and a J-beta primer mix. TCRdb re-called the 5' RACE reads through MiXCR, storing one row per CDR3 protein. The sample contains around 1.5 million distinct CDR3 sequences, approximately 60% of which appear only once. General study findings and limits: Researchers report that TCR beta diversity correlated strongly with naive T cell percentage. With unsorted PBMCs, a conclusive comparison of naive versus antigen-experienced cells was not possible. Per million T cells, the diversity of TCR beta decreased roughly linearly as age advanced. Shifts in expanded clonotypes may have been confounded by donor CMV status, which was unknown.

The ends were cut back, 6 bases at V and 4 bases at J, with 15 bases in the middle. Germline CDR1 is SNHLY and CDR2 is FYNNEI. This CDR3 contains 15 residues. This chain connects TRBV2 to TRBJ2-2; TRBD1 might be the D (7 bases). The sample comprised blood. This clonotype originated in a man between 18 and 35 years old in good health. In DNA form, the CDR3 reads TGTGCCAGCAGCAAAAGACAGGGAGGCACCGGGGAGCTGTTTTTT. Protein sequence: CASSKRQGGTGELFF.